Listed below are T cell receptor beta chains from one sample, sequenced in a study of T-cell memory formation after mild COVID-19. TCRdb re-analysed the 5' RACE reads in MiXCR, keeping a single row per CDR3 protein. The sample comprises roughly 200,000 distinct CDR3 sequences, about a fifth of which are singletons, and around 23% rests with the top ten. The sample comprised PBMCs or a T cell subset sorted from them (not recorded which). Source of these receptors: an adult woman who had mild COVID-19 (a few samples of this study predate the infection). Cell type and time point are not known. Both conserved end residues are part of each CDR3. The D gene is left open where the match is weak. A row's size may be missing; if present it is once, few, many or a size class.

>TRBV2|TRBD1|TRBJ2-1|few
CASSGGQVPPNEQFF
TGTGCCAGCAGTGGGGGACAGGTTCCACCAAATGAGCAGTTCTTC
>TRBV20-1|NA|TRBJ2-7|few
CSAPERSFGNPYEQYF
TGCAGTGCTCCGGAGCGTAGCTTTGGCAACCCCTACGAGCAGTACTTC
>TRBV7-9|TRBD2|TRBJ2-7|few
CASSIAGGTSYEQYF
TGTGCCAGCAGTATAGCGGGAGGCACCTCCTACGAGCAGTACTTC
>TRBV29-1|NA|TRBJ2-5|NA
CSVDEGLGETQYF
TGCAGCGTTGATGAGGGGTTGGGAGAGACCCAGTACTTC
>TRBV15|NA|TRBJ1-4|few
CATSRDLRGFNEKLFF
TGTGCCACCAGCAGAGACCTGCGGGGGTTTAATGAAAAACTGTTTTTT
>TRBV7-8|NA|TRBJ2-7|NA
CASSLVFGEFGYEQYF
TGTGCCAGCAGCTTAGTATTCGGGGAATTCGGATACGAGCAGTACTTC
>TRBV4-1|NA|TRBJ2-1|NA
CASSHFGGSSYNEQFF
TGCGCCAGCAGCCACTTTGGGGGGAGCTCCTACAATGAGCAGTTCTTC
>TRBV6-5|NA|TRBJ2-5|NA
CASSSSGEETQYF
TGTGCCAGCAGTTCTTCAGGGGAGGAGACCCAGTACTTC
>TRBV9|NA|TRBJ1-2|few
CASSVASGHYGYTF
TGTGCCAGCAGCGTAGCTTCAGGTCACTATGGCTACACCTTC
>TRBV20-1|NA|TRBJ2-1|NA
CSARDLSGNEQFF
TGCAGTGCTAGAGATCTTAGCGGTAATGAGCAGTTCTTC
>TRBV5-1|NA|TRBJ2-7|few
CASRSLGAGLSYEQYF
TGCGCCAGCAGGAGTCTCGGGGCAGGCCTCTCCTACGAGCAGTACTTC
>TRBV15|NA|TRBJ1-5|NA
CATRGTGSQPQHF
TGTGCCACCCGGGGTACAGGGAGTCAGCCCCAGCATTTT
>TRBV30|NA|TRBJ2-5|once
CAWSQPGLQETQYF
TGTGCCTGGAGCCAACCGGGACTCCAGGAGACCCAGTACTTC
>TRBV27|TRBD1|TRBJ2-7|few
CASRTIRDRESYEQYF
TGTGCCAGCAGAACTATCCGGGACAGGGAATCCTACGAGCAGTACTTC
>TRBV7-2|NA|TRBJ2-5|NA
CASSPSGSGSGETQYF
TGTGCCAGCAGCCCAAGCGGGTCAGGGTCAGGAGAGACCCAGTACTTC
>TRBV11-2|NA|TRBJ1-1|once
CASSHGDEAFF
TGTGCCAGCAGCCATGGGGATGAAGCTTTCTTT
>TRBV9|TRBD1|TRBJ2-2|few
CASSVGRDRVNTGELFF
TGTGCCAGCAGCGTAGGGAGGGACAGGGTGAACACCGGGGAGCTGTTTTTT
>TRBV6-5|NA|TRBJ2-3|few
CASSSTYGDTQYF
TGTGCCAGCAGTTCGACTTATGGAGATACGCAGTATTTT